A selection of T cell receptor beta chains follows, all from one sample in a study of vaccination effects on CD4 cells after COVID-19. The antigens for these receptors are not known. Sequenced by immunoSEQ multiplex PCR; TCRdb stores in-frame clones only, minus some. Of 45,000 or so clones in the sample, roughly two thirds were seen once. The input for sequencing was CD4+ T cells from PBMCs cultured without peptide, taken after COVID-19 vaccination. The receptors originated from a human donor who received a COVID-19 vaccine. Both conserved end residues are part of each CDR3. A D gene is named only where the DNA matches it firmly. Clone sizes are given selectively: once, few, many, or a class where the clone is expanded.

clone size	V gene	D gene	J gene	CDR3 DNA	CDR3 protein
.	TRBV7-9	.	TRBJ2-2	TGTGCCAGCAGCACTGGCCCCGCTAACACCGGGGAGCTGTTTTTT	CASSTGPANTGELFF
.	TRBV15	.	TRBJ2-2	TGTGCCACCAGCAGAGCGACAGGAAACACCGGGGAGCTGTTTTTT	CATSRATGNTGELFF
.	TRBV3-1/TRBV3-2	.	TRBJ1-1	TGTGCCAGCAGCCAAGATGATTGGGCAACGAACACTGAAGCTTTCTTT	CASSQDDWATNTEAFF
.	TRBV5-4	.	TRBJ2-1	TGTGCCGGACATAGCCAGCATGAGCAGTTCTTC	CAGHSQHEQFF
.	TRBV11-3	TRBD2	TRBJ2-1	TGTGCCAGCAGCTTGGCTAGCGGGGGGTACAATGAGCAGTTCTTC	CASSLASGGYNEQFF
.	TRBV4-1	TRBD1	TRBJ1-2	TGCGCCAGCAGCCAATATCTCCCCCGGGACAGGGGAGCTAACTATGGCTACACCTTC	CASSQYLPRDRGANYGYTF
.	TRBV5-1	TRBD1	TRBJ2-7	TGCGCCAGCAGCCTTAGGGACAGGGTTTACGAGCAGTACTTC	CASSLRDRVYEQYF
.	TRBV6-1	TRBD2	TRBJ2-1	TGTGCCAGCAGTGAACTAGCGGGGGCCTACAATGAGCAGTTCTTC	CASSELAGAYNEQFF
.	TRBV11-2	.	TRBJ1-3	TGTGCCAGCAGCTTAGATCTCGGGAACACCATATATTTT	CASSLDLGNTIYF
.	TRBV5-1	TRBD2	TRBJ2-1	TGCGCCAGCACCCCGCTCGGAGCGGGGGGGTTAAGCTCCTACAATGAGCAGTTCTTC	CASTPLGAGGLSSYNEQFF
.	TRBV3-1/TRBV3-2	.	TRBJ2-1	TGTGCCAGCAGCCGGAACCACAATGAGCAGTTCTTC	CASSRNHNEQFF
.	TRBV7-6	TRBD2	TRBJ2-7	TGTGCCAGCAGCTTGCGGACTAGCGGGAGGGACGAGCGTTGGGAGCAGTACTTC	CASSLRTSGRDERWEQYF
.	TRBV5-4	TRBD1	TRBJ1-1	TGTGCCAGCAGCCCAGACCCGACAGGGCGGAACACTGAAGCTTTCTTT	CASSPDPTGRNTEAFF
few	TRBV11-2	.	TRBJ1-2	TGTGCCAGCAGCTCCCTGCTGGGGGGCGGCTACACCTTC	CASSSLLGGGYTF
.	TRBV19	.	TRBJ2-5	TGTGCCAGTAAGGCGACAAAACAAGAGACCCAGTACTTC	CASKATKQETQYF
once	TRBV9	.	TRBJ1-2	TGTGCCAGCAGCCCCGTCGCCATGGGCTACACCTTC	CASSPVAMGYTF
.	TRBV11-2	.	TRBJ1-6	TGTGCCAGCAGCTTACCCTCTTATCAGTCACCCCTCCACTTT	CASSLPSYQSPLHF
.	TRBV30	.	TRBJ1-6	TGTGCCTGGGGGAAAACAGGGTGGAATTCACCCCTCCACTTT	CAWGKTGWNSPLHF
.	TRBV19	TRBD2	TRBJ2-3	TGTGCCACCGGGGGGGCCGGAGATACGCAGTATTTT	CATGGAGDTQYF
.	TRBV12-3/TRBV12-4	TRBD2	TRBJ2-7	TGTGCCAGCAGCCAGGCTAGCGGGAGGCAGCAGTACTTC	CASSQASGRQQYF
.	TRBV15	.	TRBJ2-6	TGTGCCACCAGCAGAGGTGAAGGGCAGGTAGTATTCTCTGGGGCCAACGTCCTGACTTTC	CATSRGEGQVVFSGANVLTF
.	TRBV5-1	.	TRBJ2-7	TGCGCCAGCAGCTCGGGGGGCATCTACGAGCAGTACTTC	CASSSGGIYEQYF
.	TRBV5-1	TRBD1	TRBJ2-7	TGCGCCAGCAGCCCGGACAGGGCGAGAACCTACGAGCAGTACTTC	CASSPDRARTYEQYF
.	TRBV13	TRBD2	TRBJ2-7	TGTGCCAGCAGCCCAGGACTAGCCCACCACGAGCAGTACTTC	CASSPGLAHHEQYF
.	TRBV4-1	.	TRBJ2-1	TGCGCCAGCAGCCAAGTCGACCTAGTCTCCTACAATGAGCAGTTCTTC	CASSQVDLVSYNEQFF
.	TRBV5-1	TRBD2	TRBJ2-2	TGCGCCAGCAGCTTGGGGACTAGCGGCACCGGGGAGCTGTTTTTT	CASSLGTSGTGELFF
once	TRBV5-1	TRBD1	TRBJ1-4	TGCGCCAGCAGCCAGGGACAGCCTAATGAAAAACTGTTTTTT	CASSQGQPNEKLFF
few	TRBV5-1	TRBD1	TRBJ2-4	TGCGCCAGCAGCTCAGGGACAGGGTTGAACATTCAGTACTTC	CASSSGTGLNIQYF
.	TRBV4-1	.	TRBJ1-1	TGCGCCAGCAGCCAAAATACGAACAGGGTGAGCACTGAAGCTTTCTTT	CASSQNTNRVSTEAFF
few	TRBV13	.	TRBJ2-3	TGTGCCAGCAGCTTAGTTCTCCCCCAATCCCGCACAGATACGCAGTATTTT	CASSLVLPQSRTDTQYF
.	TRBV5-1	TRBD2	TRBJ2-7	TGCGCCAGCAGCTTGGCTAGCGGGAGGGACGAGCAGTACTTC	CASSLASGRDEQYF
.	TRBV6-5	.	TRBJ2-1	TGTGCCAGCAGCGACGCCAATGAGCAGTTCTTC	CASSDANEQFF
.	TRBV6-5	.	TRBJ2-3	TGTGCCAGCAGTTACGGGACAATTCGCACAGATACGCAGTATTTT	CASSYGTIRTDTQYF
.	TRBV19	.	TRBJ2-7	TGTGCCAGTAGTATTAAGGTTGGTGGGCAGGGGATGTACGAGCAGTACTTC	CASSIKVGGQGMYEQYF
.	TRBV28	TRBD2	TRBJ2-3	TGTGCCAGCTCAGCGGGGGGGGCCGGAGATACGCAGTATTTT	CASSAGGAGDTQYF
.	TRBV27	TRBD1	TRBJ2-5	TGTGCCAGCAGCCGGGACAGAAAAGAGACCCAGTACTTC	CASSRDRKETQYF
.	TRBV2	TRBD2	TRBJ2-7	TGTGCCAGTTTGTCTGGACTAGGATCGTCCTACGAGCAGTACTTC	CASLSGLGSSYEQYF
.	TRBV12-3/TRBV12-4	.	TRBJ1-2	TGTGCCAGCAGTCCCAGCAATTCCTATGGCTACACCTTC	CASSPSNSYGYTF
.	TRBV7-9	.	TRBJ1-6	TGTGCCAGCAGCTCCACAGAGAAAAGTTCACCCCTCCACTTT	CASSSTEKSSPLHF
.	TRBV6-1	TRBD2	TRBJ2-3	TGTGCCAGCAGTGAATCGAGCGGGGGGACTATAGGTTCTACGCAGTATTTT	CASSESSGGTIGSTQYF
.	TRBV6-1	TRBD1	TRBJ1-2	TGTGCCAGCAGTGAAGGGACAGGATCTAACTATGGCTACACCTTC	CASSEGTGSNYGYTF
.	TRBV6-5	.	TRBJ2-4	TGTGCCAGCAGTACCCCCGAGCTTCAAAACATTCAGTACTTC	CASSTPELQNIQYF
.	TRBV27	.	TRBJ1-2	TGTGCCAGCAGTTCCTCCCACAGGGCAAACTATGGCTACACCTTC	CASSSSHRANYGYTF
.	TRBV7-9	.	TRBJ2-3	TGTGCCAGCACCTGGCTTTTGACTGGGGGCACAGATACGCAGTATTTT	CASTWLLTGGTDTQYF
few	TRBV2	.	TRBJ2-7	TGTGCCAGCAGTATCGGGACTCGGGCTTACGAGCAGTACTTC	CASSIGTRAYEQYF
few	TRBV7-2	.	TRBJ2-3	TGTGCCAGCAGCTTAGCGAGCGCAGCAACCTATAGCACAGATACGCAGTATTTT	CASSLASAATYSTDTQYF
.	TRBV19	.	TRBJ1-4	TGTGCCAGTAGTATAAGCGGACATACTTATGAAAAACTGTTTTTT	CASSISGHTYEKLFF
.	TRBV5-8	TRBD2	TRBJ2-3	TGTGCCAGCAGCCCTATGGGCGGGAGGGCTGAGGGCACAGATACGCAGTATTTT	CASSPMGGRAEGTDTQYF
few	TRBV18	.	TRBJ2-7	TGTGCCAGCTCACCACGTGACCAGGGGTTTTCCTACGAGCAGTACTTC	CASSPRDQGFSYEQYF
.	TRBV10-3	TRBD1	TRBJ2-3	TGTGCCATCAGGCCGGGACAGGGGGCCGGCACAGATACGCAGTATTTT	CAIRPGQGAGTDTQYF
.	TRBV3-1/TRBV3-2	.	TRBJ2-6	TGTGCCAGCAGCCAAGGTGGGCCCGGGACAGGGGCCAACGTCCTGACTTTC	CASSQGGPGTGANVLTF
.	TRBV19	.	TRBJ1-2	TGTGCCAGTAGCGTCCGAGTGGGCGGCGTTGGCTACACCTTC	CASSVRVGGVGYTF
.	TRBV7-9	TRBD1	TRBJ1-1	TGTGCCAGCAGCCAACAGGGGATCAACACTGAAGCTTTCTTT	CASSQQGINTEAFF
.	TRBV5-1	.	TRBJ2-2	TGCGCCAGCAGCCCCGAGCTTAGCGACCGGGAGCTGTTTTTT	CASSPELSDRELFF